The T cell receptor beta chain described here comes from a study of T cells after yellow fever vaccination. Findings and limits, study-wide: Peaking on day 5 versus 15, the secondary response was faster but weaker.

V was cut by 2 bases and J by 3 bases, with 20 bases left in between. Per the germline V gene, CDR1 is LGHNA and CDR2 is YSLEER. This CDR3 has 19 amino acids. Using its own MiXCR run on the 5' RACE reads, TCRdb lists one record per CDR3 protein. The sample holds approximately 70,000 distinct CDR3 sequences; approximately 6.1% are singletons and the top ten take 37%. This clonotype was observed many times. Its antigen is as yet unknown. The V gene is TRBV4-3, the J gene TRBJ2-6; possibly TRBD1 for D (6 bases). This specimen consisted of CD8+ T cells sorted from PBMCs, obtained roughly seven weeks after the first yellow fever vaccination. This TCR was recovered from a man younger than 35 who received the YFV17D yellow fever vaccine. The CDR3 spells CASSQSLGFRGIGANVLTF. CDR3 sequence (DNA): TGCGCCAGCAGCCAATCTCTCGGGTTCAGGGGCATTGGGGCCAACGTCCTGACTTTC.